The clone carrying this T cell receptor (beta chain) was counted once. Its specificity is not known. This entry is derived from a study of cytomegalovirus exposure and HLA in healthy donors. Turning to the study itself: Early on, a data release was issued that held roughly 80 million unique TCRs from HLA-typed donors. Study-wide points: Accounts indicate the classifier identified cytomegalovirus status with strong specificity and sensitivity.

The CDR3 consists of 16 residues. CDR1 is SGHRS and CDR2 is YFSETQ in the germline V gene. Between the trimmed V and J ends, which lost 5 bases and 1 base, there was a span of 13 bases. The PCR made use of 60 Vbeta and 13 Jbeta primers. Measured with immunoSEQ multiplex PCR; TCRdb has only the in-frame clones, and not every one. The sample lists under 150,000 clones, 60% to 85% occurring once. The sequence derives from a woman in her thirties or forties in good health and CMV-seronegative. The rearrangement joins TRBV5-1 to TRBJ1-6; D uncertain. The sequenced material came from PBMCs. CDR3: CASRETGISYNSPLHF. CDR3 DNA sequence: TGCGCCAGCAGGGAAACCGGGATATCCTATAATTCACCCCTCCACTTT.